This TCR beta chain was sequenced for a study of shared clonotypes between healthy human individuals (dated by TCRdb to the early 2020s). Background for the entire study: The cohort comprised a couple of women and three men aged 18 to 49 years. Per donor, three plates each were used for CD4 naive and CD4 memory, two for CD8 naive, and one for CD8 memory. To estimate repertoire size and how much clonotypes are shared between individuals, the study performed deep sequencing of blood TCR repertoires from a few healthy adults. To increase sequencing depth and limit assay-specific biases, different laboratories used diverse techniques to prepare libraries and sequence TCR repertoires. Between about 0.8 and 9 billion PBMCs per donor were obtained by leukapheresis.

Donors were healthy HIV-negative adults with no recently reported acute infections or vaccinations. Every donor was a Caucasian adult residing in Nashville, Tennessee, USA. CD4+ T cells were enriched by magnetic negative selection, after which naive cells were positively selected on CD45RA and the negative fraction was taken as the memory subset. After blood collection by leukapheresis, PBMCs were isolated using Ficoll-Histopaque density gradient centrifugation and then cryopreserved in the vapor phase of liquid nitrogen. Analytical flow cytometry was used to check the purity and quantity of every magnetically sorted T cell population. Each sorted fraction had its genomic DNA isolated and then quantified by UV absorbance on a Nanodrop 2000c. Broader findings and caveats from the paper: Pairwise subsampling indicated that sequencing depth was expected to affect the degree of clonotype sharing among donors. Rarefaction of sorted-subset datasets indicated incomplete sequencing despite the large sequencing depth. Larger estimated clonotype richness was generally found for naive subsets than for memory subsets. Sampling was limited to blood, and TCR repertoires in tissue likely differ from TCR repertoires in blood. Sharing across a few donors was observed for approximately 5% of naive CD4, over 3% of naive CD8, around 2.5% of memory CD4, and approximately 0.41% of memory CD8 clonotypes. Compared with non-shared clonotypes, the clonotypes found in all four sorted-subset donors had higher generation probabilities. The genetic and exposure-history diversity represented was limited by the small number of donors.

To note about this clone: No cognate antigen has been identified for it. No base quality values were provided; no much bigger clone lies one nucleotide off.

Using the deep immunoSEQ assay, multiplex PCR amplified TCR CDR3 regions from genomic DNA. Genomic DNA extracted from each cell subset was distributed evenly over all wells of several immunoSEQ 96-well plates, and each plate served as one replicate. For sorted subsets, 150 to 250 ng of genomic DNA, equivalent to tens of thousands of T cell genomes, went into each replicate PCR. The purified libraries were quantified using a Qubit 3.0 fluorometer, sized with a Bioanalyzer 2100, and then quantified again using the KAPA Library Quantification kit. Every immunoSEQ 96-well plate was sequenced on a dedicated single-read 150-cycle Illumina NextSeq 550 flow cell. In the authors' own workflow: The immunoSEQ output contained only junctional sequences without quality scores, so filtering could not match that applied to full-length reads. To assign V/J genes and CDR3, sequences were annotated against IMGT germline references using PyIR, a Python wrapper for IgBLAST v1.9. Reads were removed for weak V/J assignments (E-value above 1e-6), missing CDR3, stop codons, out-of-frame junctions, or ambiguous translated residues. V3J clonotypes were defined by identical inferred V gene, J gene, and CDR3 amino acid sequence. The percentage overlap between two repertoires was calculated by dividing the number of shared unique clonotypes by the size of the smaller repertoire. Three approaches were used to assess repertoire richness: RTK rarefaction, the Chao1 estimator, and Recon v2.1 estimates of unobserved clonotypes. OLGA was used to compute generation probabilities for all TCRbeta clonotypes that the gDNA method yielded from several donors. Imported from immuneACCESS, the table was reduced by TCRdb to in-frame sequences with V and J called. These copies leave out some clones; in studies compared against another copy, an unresolved V gene accounts for under half, and the cause of the remainder is not known. The DNA was the basis for D and trimming; V, J and clone size are from that table. The sample contains fewer than 850,000 clones, roughly 70% of them found a single time. Together, the top ten hold approximately 1.8% of the sample.

V and J lose 3 bases and 1 base, and a span of 7 bases separates them. Taken from the germline V gene, the CDR1 and CDR2 loops are SQVTM and ANQGSEA. Spanning cysteine to phenylalanine, the CDR3 consists of 12 amino acids. Only the CDR3 region is kept as DNA, spanning 36 bases read in frame from base 1. This sequence originates from a woman aged 30 to 39 in good health. Material for sequencing was memory CD4+ T cells sorted from blood. Sample cell subset or site, as interpreted from the label and publication: CD45RA-negative fraction. The chain employs TRBV29-1 and TRBJ2-7; the D gene cannot be resolved reliably. The CDR3 region reads CSVDIGSYEQYF. DNA sequence: TGCAGCGTTGATATCGGTTCCTACGAGCAGTACTTC.